The entry that follows covers one T cell receptor (beta chain) sequence. Its antigen is currently unknown. The PCR employed 60 Vbeta primers together with 13 Jbeta primers. In the authors' methods: Later reanalysis found 75 million to 100 million unique TCR beta chains, roughly 10 million of them shared. The table came from immunoSEQ multiplex PCR; TCRdb's copy has only in-frame clones and leaves some out. From that table come the V and J calls and clone size; the DNA was used to work out D and trimming. The sample has 150,000 to 200,000 clones, 85% seen once. Germline CDR1 is SGHNT and CDR2 is YYREEE (reference sequence). Trimming took off 4 bases at V and 2 bases at J, with 16 bases between the two ends. This CDR3 region has 17 residues. This sample stems from a study of cytomegalovirus exposure and HLA in healthy donors. Overall study findings and caveats: Cytomegalovirus status was reportedly diagnosed by the classifier with high specificity and sensitivity. A later analysis reportedly found fewer N-insertions in an Asian-associated ancestry cluster than the approximately 660-donor mean. The study assumed roughly uniform donor sequencing depth for presence/absence analyses.

This receptor was obtained from a young man in good health and CMV-seropositive. The sequencing input was PBMCs. The chain recombines TRBV5-4 with TRBJ1-6; D unclear. The CDR3 DNA is TGTGCCAGCAGCCGAATAATCCAGGCTCCCTATAATTCACCCCTCCACTTT. Encoded protein: CASSRIIQAPYNSPLHF.